The T cell receptor beta chain described here comes from a study of shared clonotypes between healthy human individuals (dated by TCRdb to the early 2020s). About the study as a whole: A few men and a couple of women, aged 18 to 49 years, made up the cohort. For each donor, three plates each were used for CD4 naive and CD4 memory, two plates were used for CD8 naive, and one plate was used for CD8 memory. To estimate repertoire size and how much clonotype sharing occurs between individuals, the study deeply sequenced the blood TCR repertoires of five healthy adults. To increase sequencing depth and limit assay-specific biases, different laboratories used diverse techniques to prepare libraries and sequence TCR repertoires. Leukapheresis yielded between about 0.8 and 8.9 billion PBMCs per donor.

TCR CDR3 regions were amplified from genomic DNA by multiplex PCR using the deep immunoSEQ assay. Extracted genomic DNA from each cell subset was spread evenly across all wells of several immunoSEQ 96-well plates, with each plate serving as a replicate. Each replicate PCR for sorted subsets received about 0.2 ug genomic DNA, equal to about 30,000 T cell genomes. Purified libraries were measured with a Qubit 3.0 fluorometer, size-checked on a Bioanalyzer 2100, and measured again with the KAPA Library Quantification kit. Every immunoSEQ 96-well plate was sequenced on a separate single-read 150-cycle Illumina NextSeq 550 flow cell. As for the original processing: The immunoSEQ output contained only junctional sequences without quality scores, so filtering could not match that applied to full-length reads. Sequences were annotated with PyIR, a Python wrapper for IgBLAST v1.9, using IMGT germline references to assign V/J genes and CDR3. Reads with weak V/J assignments (E-value above 1e-6), missing CDR3, stop codons, out-of-frame junctions, or ambiguous translated residues were removed. V3J clonotypes were defined as sequences sharing an identical inferred V gene, J gene, and CDR3 amino acid sequence. To compute the percentage overlap between repertoires, the number of shared unique clonotypes was divided by the size of the smaller repertoire. Richness of each repertoire was evaluated using RTK rarefaction, the Chao1 estimator, and Recon v2.1 estimates of unobserved clonotypes. Generation probabilities for all TCRbeta clonotypes obtained by the gDNA method from a handful of donors were computed using OLGA. TCRdb took over this immuneACCESS table, retaining in-frame rearrangements with V and J assigned. Such tables are incomplete; in checked studies, under half of the missing clones stem from an unresolved V gene, and the remainder is unexplained. V and J calls and clone size are as listed in that table; D and trimming were resolved from the DNA. The sample has millions of clones on record, approximately 95% of them singletons. In total, the top ten clones hold around 0.13% of the sample.

For this clone: No cognate antigen has been identified for it. The input lacks base qualities; no much larger clone sits a single base away.

The donors were healthy, HIV-negative adults who had no recently reported acute infections or vaccinations. Every donor was a Caucasian adult residing in Nashville, Tennessee, USA. CD4+ T cells were enriched by magnetic negative selection; naive cells were then positively selected on CD45RA, and the negative fraction formed the memory subset. Blood was obtained by leukapheresis, after which PBMCs were separated by Ficoll-Histopaque density gradient centrifugation and cryopreserved in liquid nitrogen vapor phase. Analytical flow cytometry was used to check the purity and quantity of every magnetically sorted T cell population. From each sorted fraction, genomic DNA was isolated and quantified by UV absorbance on a Nanodrop 2000c. The paper's findings and limits, for the study overall: Naive subsets generally had larger estimated clonotype richness than memory subsets did. Compared with non-shared clonotypes, clonotypes shared by all four sorted-subset donors had higher generation probabilities. Incomplete sequencing was indicated by rarefaction of sorted-subset datasets, despite the large sequencing depth. The genetic and exposure-history diversity represented was limited by the small number of donors. Based on pairwise subsampling, the degree of clonotype sharing among donors was expected to be affected by sequencing depth. Only blood was sampled, and tissue TCR repertoires likely differ from those in blood. Across a few donors, roughly 5% of naive CD4, around 3.3% of naive CD8, roughly 2.3% of memory CD4, and about 0.44% of memory CD8 clonotypes were shared.

Material for sequencing was naive CD4+ T cells sorted from blood. The sample's cell subset or site label, decoded: CD45RA+ positively selected. This clonotype originated in a man younger than 30 in good health.

The DNA sequence is TGTGCCAGCAGCTTATTCCGGGACATCGAGACCCAGTACTTC. Its coded protein is CASSLFRDIETQYF. Recombination joined TRBV7-9 with TRBJ2-5; matching of 6 bases hints at TRBD1 as the D gene. Taken from cysteine to phenylalanine, the CDR3 has 14 residues. Only the CDR3 DNA is retained, 42 bases long and in frame from the first base. Trimming takes 2 bases from V and 5 bases from J, and the germline ends sit 12 bases apart. The germline V gene (reference sequence) gives CDR1 as SEHNR and CDR2 as FQNEAQ.